Sequencing of this T cell receptor beta chain was carried out in a study of T cells in Graves' hyperthyroidism and ophthalmopathy. Study-level findings and limits: In the blood, most expanded thyroid clonotypes above 0.001 appeared as well.

Subjects with ophthalmopathy showed a Clinical Activity Score no lower than 3, a NOSPECS grade no lower than 4, and a duration shorter than 3 months. Clinical symptoms, serum thyroxine and TRAb, thyroid ultrasound and orbital computed tomography together formed the diagnostic basis. CDR3 length: 15 amino acids. Trimming cost V 1 base and J 0 bases, with 8 bases left between them. From germline, CDR1 is MGHRA and CDR2 YSYEKL. This clonotype occurred a few times. The target antigen is unknown. The TCR beta CDR3 regions underwent amplification using RNA transcripts as the source. Carried out on the TCR CDR3, a first-round RT-PCR used the HTBI primer set. TCRdb re-derived calls from the multiplex PCR reads in MiXCR, one entry per CDR3 protein. There are 300,000 to 450,000 distinct CDR3 sequences in the sample; approximately 15% occur only once, and 20% lies in the top ten.

The specimen sequenced was blood. The rearrangement links TRBV4-1 to TRBJ2-3, with D unresolved. This sequence originates from a woman aged 25 to 39 with Graves' ophthalmopathy. CDR3 nucleotide sequence: TGCGCCAGCAGCCAAGTAGAAACTAGCACAGATACGCAGTATTTT. Protein product: CASSQVETSTDTQYF.